The clone carrying this TCR beta chain was found a few times. Its target is unknown. It was with 60 Vbeta and 13 Jbeta primers that the PCR ran. Profiling relied on immunoSEQ multiplex PCR, and the TCRdb table lists in-frame clones only, not all of them. Of over 100,000 clones in the sample, around 86% were seen once. The data were obtained in a study of cytomegalovirus exposure and HLA in healthy donors. Study-level points and caveats: Apart from CMV serostatus, no immune exposure information was available. Researchers reported in a later analysis that common viral pathogens appeared linked to several top clusters.

The V gene lost 1 base and the J gene lost 3 bases, with 10 bases spanning the gap. The CDR3 loop spans 15 amino acids. CDR1 is MGHRA and CDR2 is YSYEKL in the germline V gene. Sequenced: PBMCs. This sequence originates from a woman in her thirties in good health and CMV-seronegative. J is TRBJ1-5 and V is TRBV4-1; D is ambiguous. CDR3 DNA sequence: TGCGCCAGCAGCCAAGCCTACAGCTTCAATCAGCCCCAGCATTTT. Protein product: CASSQAYSFNQPQHF.